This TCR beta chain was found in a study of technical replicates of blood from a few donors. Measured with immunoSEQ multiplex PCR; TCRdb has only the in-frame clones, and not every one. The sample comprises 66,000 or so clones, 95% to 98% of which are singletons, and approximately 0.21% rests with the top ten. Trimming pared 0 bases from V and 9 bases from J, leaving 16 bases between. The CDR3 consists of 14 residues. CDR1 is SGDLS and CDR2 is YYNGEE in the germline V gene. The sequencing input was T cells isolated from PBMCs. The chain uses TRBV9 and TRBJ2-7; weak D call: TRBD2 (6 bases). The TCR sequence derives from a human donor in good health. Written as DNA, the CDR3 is TGTGCCAGCAGCGTAGAAGAACGGGGGACGACGCAGTACTTC. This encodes CASSVEERGTTQYF.